This T cell receptor beta chain comes out of a study of T-cell reconstitution after alpha-beta-depleted transplantation in children. During its preparation, the TCRbeta library received unique molecular identifiers. Using its own MiXCR run on the PCR reads, TCRdb lists one record per CDR3 protein. The data contain about 500,000 distinct CDR3 sequences, about 31% of them singletons. The CDR3 covers 15 residues. CDR1 and CDR2 (germline): SQVTM, ANQGSEA. Trimming cost V 8 bases and J 0 bases; bases outside gene matches: 8. Sequenced here: PBMCs from the stem cell graft donor, sampled from the stem cell graft. This TCR was sampled from a human donor who donated a stem cell graft to a child with aplastic anemia. J is TRBJ2-2 and V is TRBV29-1, with TRBD1 matching over 8 bases. CDR3 region: CSTYDRGANTGELFF. In DNA, the CDR3 is TGCAGCACCTACGACAGGGGCGCGAACACCGGGGAGCTGTTTTTT.